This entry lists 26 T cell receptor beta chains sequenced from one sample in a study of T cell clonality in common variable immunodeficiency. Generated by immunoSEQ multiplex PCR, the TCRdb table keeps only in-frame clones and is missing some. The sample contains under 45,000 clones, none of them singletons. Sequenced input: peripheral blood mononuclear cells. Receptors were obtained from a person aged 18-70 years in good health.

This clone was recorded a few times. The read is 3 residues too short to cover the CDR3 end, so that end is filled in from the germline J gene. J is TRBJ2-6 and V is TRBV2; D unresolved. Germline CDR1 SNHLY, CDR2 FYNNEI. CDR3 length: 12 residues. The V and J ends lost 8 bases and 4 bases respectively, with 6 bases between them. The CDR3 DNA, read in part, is TGTGCCAGCCGGTTAGGGGCCAACGTC. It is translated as CASRLGANV. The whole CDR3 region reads CASRLGANVLTF.

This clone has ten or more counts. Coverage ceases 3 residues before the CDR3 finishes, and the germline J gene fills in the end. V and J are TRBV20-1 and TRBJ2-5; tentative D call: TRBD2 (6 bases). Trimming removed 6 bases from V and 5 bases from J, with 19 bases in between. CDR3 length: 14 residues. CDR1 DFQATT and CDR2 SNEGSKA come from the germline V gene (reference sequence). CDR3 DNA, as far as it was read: TGCAGTGCCCCCCCGGAGGGGATGGGCGAGACC. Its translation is CSAPPEGMGET. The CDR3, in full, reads CSAPPEGMGETQYF.

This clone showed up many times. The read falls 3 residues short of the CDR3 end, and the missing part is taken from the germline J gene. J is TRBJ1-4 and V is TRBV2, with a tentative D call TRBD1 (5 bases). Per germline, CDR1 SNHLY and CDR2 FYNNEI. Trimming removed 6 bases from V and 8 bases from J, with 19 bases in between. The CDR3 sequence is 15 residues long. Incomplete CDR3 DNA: TGTGCCAGCAGCTCTCCCTTGGGGCGGGGCGAAAAA. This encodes CASSSPLGRGEK. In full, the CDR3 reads CASSSPLGRGEKLFF.

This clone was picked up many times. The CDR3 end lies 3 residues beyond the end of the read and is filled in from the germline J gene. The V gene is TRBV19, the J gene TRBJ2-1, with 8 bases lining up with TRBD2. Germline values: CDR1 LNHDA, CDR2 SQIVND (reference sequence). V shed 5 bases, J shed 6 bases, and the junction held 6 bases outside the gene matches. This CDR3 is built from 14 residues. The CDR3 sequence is CASSEGTRGNEQFF. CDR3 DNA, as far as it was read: TGTGCCAGTAGTGAGGGGACTAGAGGCAATGAG.

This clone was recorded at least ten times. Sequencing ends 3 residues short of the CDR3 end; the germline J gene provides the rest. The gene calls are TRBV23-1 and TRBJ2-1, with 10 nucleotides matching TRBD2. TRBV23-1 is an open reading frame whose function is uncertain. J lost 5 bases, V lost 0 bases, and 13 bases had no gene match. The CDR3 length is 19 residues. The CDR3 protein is CASSQSRAGGSPVNNEQFF. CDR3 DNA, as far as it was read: TGCGCCAGCAGTCAATCACGAGCGGGAGGGTCCCCCGTCAACAATGAG.

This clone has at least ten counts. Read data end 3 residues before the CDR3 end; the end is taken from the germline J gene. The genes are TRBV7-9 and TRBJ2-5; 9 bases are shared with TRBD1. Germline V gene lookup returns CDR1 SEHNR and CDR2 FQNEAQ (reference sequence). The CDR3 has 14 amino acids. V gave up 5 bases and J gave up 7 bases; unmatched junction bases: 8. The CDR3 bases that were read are TGTGCCAGCAGCCTGACAGGGGGTAAGGGGACC. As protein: CASSLTGGKGT. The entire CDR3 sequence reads CASSLTGGKGTQYF.

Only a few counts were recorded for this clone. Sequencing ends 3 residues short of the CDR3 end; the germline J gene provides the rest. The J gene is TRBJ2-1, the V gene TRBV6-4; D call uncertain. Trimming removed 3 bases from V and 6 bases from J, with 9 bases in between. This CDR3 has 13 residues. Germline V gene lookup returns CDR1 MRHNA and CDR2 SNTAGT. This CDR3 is CASSDSSVNEQFF. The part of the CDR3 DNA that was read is TGTGCCAGCAGTGATAGTTCCGTCAATGAG.

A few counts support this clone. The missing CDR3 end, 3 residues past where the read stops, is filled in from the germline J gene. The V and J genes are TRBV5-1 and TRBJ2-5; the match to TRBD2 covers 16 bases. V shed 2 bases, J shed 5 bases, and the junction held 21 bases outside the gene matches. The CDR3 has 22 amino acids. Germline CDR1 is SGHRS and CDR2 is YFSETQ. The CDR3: CASSFSTKQAGLAGGPWETQYF. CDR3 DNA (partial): TGCGCCAGCAGCTTCTCAACGAAACAGGCGGGACTAGCGGGAGGGCCATGGGAGACC.

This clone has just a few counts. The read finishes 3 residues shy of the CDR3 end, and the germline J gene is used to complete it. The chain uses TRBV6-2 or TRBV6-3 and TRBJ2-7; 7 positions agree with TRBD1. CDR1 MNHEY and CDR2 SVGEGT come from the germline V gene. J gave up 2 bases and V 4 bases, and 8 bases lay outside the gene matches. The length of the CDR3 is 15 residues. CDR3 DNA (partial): TGTGCCAGCAGTTTTCCCCAGACAGGGACCTACGAG. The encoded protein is CASSFPQTGTYE. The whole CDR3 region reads CASSFPQTGTYEQYF.

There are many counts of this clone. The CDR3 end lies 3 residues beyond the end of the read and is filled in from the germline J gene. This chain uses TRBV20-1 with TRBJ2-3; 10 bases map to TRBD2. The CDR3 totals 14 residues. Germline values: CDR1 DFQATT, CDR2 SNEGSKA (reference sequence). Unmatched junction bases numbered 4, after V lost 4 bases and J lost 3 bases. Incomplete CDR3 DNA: TGCAGTGCTAATAAGCGGGAGGGAACAGATACG. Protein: CSANKREGTDT. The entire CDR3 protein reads CSANKREGTDTQYF.

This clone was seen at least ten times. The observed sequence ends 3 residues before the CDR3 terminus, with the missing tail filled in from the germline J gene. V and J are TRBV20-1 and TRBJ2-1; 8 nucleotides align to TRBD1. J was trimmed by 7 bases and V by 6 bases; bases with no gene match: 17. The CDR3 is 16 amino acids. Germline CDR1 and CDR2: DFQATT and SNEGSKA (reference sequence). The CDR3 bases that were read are TGCAGTGCGCAGCAAGCGGACAGGGTTATAGGGAATGAG. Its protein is CSAQQADRVIGNE. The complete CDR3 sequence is CSAQQADRVIGNEQFF.

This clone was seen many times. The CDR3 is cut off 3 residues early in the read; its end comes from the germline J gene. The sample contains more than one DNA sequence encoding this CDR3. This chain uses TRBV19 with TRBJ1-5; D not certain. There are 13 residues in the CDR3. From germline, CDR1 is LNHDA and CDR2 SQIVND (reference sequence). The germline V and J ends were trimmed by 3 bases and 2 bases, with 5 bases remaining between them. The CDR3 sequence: CASSMAGNQPQHF. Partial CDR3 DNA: TGTGCCAGTAGTATGGCAGGCAATCAGCCC.

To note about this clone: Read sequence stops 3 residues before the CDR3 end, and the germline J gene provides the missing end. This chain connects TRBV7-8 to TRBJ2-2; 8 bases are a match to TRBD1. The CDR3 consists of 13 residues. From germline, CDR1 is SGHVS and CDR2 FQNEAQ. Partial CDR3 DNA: TGTGCCAGCAGCGTAGACAGGGGTTCACCG. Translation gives CASSVDRGSP. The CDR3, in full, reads CASSVDRGSPLFF.

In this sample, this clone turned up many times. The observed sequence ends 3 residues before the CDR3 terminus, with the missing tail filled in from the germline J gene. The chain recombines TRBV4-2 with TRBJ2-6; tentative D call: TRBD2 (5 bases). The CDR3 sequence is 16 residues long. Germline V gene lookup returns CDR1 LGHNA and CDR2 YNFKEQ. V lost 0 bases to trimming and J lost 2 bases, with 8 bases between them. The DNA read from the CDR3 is TGTGCCAGCAGCCAAGATTCCGGGGCTGGGGCCAACGTC. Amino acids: CASSQDSGAGANV. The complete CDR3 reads CASSQDSGAGANVLTF.

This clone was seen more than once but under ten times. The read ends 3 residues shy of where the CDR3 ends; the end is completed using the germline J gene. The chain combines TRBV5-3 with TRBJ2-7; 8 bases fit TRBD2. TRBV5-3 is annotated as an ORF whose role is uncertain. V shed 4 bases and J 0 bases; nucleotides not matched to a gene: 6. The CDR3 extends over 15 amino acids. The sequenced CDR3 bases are TGTGCCAGAAGCCCAAGACTAGCGTGCTCCTACGAG. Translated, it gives CARSPRLACSYE. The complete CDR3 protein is CARSPRLACSYEQYF.

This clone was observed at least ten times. CDR3 DNA, as far as it was read: TGTGCCAGTCAAAGCGGGATGGGAAATGAG. It yields the protein CASQSGMGNE. The entire CDR3 protein reads CASQSGMGNEQFF. The V and J genes are TRBV19 and TRBJ2-1; 7 bases match TRBD2. From the germline J gene comes the end of the CDR3, since the read stops 3 residues before it. J was trimmed by 7 bases and V by 8 bases; bases with no gene match: 8. The germline CDR1 and CDR2 sequences are LNHDA and SQIVND (reference sequence). The CDR3 length is 13 residues.

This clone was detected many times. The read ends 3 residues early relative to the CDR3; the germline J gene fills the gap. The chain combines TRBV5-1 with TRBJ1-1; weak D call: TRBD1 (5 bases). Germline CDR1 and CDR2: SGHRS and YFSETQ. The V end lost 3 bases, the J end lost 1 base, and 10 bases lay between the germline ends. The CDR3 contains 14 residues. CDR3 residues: CASSSNTGNTEAFF. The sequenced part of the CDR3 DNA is TGCGCCAGCAGCTCGAACACAGGGAACACTGAA.

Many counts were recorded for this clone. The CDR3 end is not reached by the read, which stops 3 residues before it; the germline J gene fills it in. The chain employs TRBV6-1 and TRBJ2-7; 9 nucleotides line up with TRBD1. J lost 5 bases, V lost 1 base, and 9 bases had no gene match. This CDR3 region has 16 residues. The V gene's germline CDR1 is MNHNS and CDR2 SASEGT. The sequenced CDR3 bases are TGTGCCAGCAGTGAAGGTGGGACAGGGAGGATCCACGAG. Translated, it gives CASSEGGTGRIHE. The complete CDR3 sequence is CASSEGGTGRIHEQYF.

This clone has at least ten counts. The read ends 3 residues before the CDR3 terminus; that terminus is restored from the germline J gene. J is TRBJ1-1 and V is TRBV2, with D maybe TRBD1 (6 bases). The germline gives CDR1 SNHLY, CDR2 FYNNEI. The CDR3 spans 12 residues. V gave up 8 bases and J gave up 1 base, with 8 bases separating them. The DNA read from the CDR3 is TGTGCCAGCGGAGGGGGGAACACTGAA. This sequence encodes CASGGGNTE. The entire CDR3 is CASGGGNTEAFF.

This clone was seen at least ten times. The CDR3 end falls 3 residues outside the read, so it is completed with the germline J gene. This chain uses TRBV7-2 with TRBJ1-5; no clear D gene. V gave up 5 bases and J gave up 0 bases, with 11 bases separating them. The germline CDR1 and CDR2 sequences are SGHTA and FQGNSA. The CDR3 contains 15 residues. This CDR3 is CASSEIVYSNQPQHF. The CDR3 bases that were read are TGTGCCAGCAGCGAAATAGTCTATAGCAATCAGCCC.

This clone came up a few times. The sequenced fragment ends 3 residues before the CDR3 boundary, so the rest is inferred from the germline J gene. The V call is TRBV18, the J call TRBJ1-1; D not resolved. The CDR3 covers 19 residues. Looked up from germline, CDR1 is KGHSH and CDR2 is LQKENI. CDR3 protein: CASSAKLVSAITRAGEAFF. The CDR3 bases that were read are TGTGCCAGCTCAGCTAAATTGGTTAGCGCAATAACGCGGGCGGGTGAG.

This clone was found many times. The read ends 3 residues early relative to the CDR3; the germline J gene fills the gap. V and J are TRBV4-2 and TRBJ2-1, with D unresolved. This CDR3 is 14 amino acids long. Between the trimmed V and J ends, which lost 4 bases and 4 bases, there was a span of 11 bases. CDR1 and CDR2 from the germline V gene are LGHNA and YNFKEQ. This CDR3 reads CASSPTTLYNEQFF. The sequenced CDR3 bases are TGTGCCAGCAGCCCAACGACACTTTACAATGAG.

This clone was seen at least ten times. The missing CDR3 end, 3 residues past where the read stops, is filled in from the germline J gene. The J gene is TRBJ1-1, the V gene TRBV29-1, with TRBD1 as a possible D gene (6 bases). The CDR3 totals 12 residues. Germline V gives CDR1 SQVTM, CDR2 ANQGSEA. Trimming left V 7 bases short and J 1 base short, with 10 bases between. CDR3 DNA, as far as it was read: TGCAGCGGAAACAGGGAGAACACTGAA. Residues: CSGNRENTE. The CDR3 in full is CSGNRENTEAFF.

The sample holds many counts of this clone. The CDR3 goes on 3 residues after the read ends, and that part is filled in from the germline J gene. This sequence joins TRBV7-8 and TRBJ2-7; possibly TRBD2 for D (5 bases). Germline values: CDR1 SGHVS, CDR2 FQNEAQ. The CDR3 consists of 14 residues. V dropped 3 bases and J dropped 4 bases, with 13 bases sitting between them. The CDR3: CASSLNPRGYEQYF. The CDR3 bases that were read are TGTGCCAGCAGCTTGAACCCCCGGGGTTACGAG.

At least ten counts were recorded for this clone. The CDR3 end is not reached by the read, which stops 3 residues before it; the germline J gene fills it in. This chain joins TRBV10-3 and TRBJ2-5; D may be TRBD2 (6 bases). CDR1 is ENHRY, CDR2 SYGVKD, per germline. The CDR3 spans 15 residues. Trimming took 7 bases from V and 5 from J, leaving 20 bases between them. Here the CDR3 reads CAIKDSGSTGETQYF. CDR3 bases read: TGTGCCATCAAGGATAGCGGCTCAACGGGGGAGACC.

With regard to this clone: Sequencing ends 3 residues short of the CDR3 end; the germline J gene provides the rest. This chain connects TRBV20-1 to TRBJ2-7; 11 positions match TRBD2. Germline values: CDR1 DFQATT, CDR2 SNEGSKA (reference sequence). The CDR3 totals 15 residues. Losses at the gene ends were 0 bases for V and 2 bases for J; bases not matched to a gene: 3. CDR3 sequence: CSARDLLAGAYEQYF. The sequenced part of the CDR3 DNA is TGCAGTGCTAGAGATCTACTAGCGGGGGCCTACGAG.